What follows is one TCR beta chain and its context. It has no known antigen specificity. One base away there is no much larger clone; base qualities are not given. This entry comes from a study of T cell clonotyping in hematopoietic cell transplantation (dated by TCRdb to the early 2020s). For context, the study as a whole: A total of under 150 blood samples were gathered in the study from 30 to 35 consecutive transplant recipients along with their related donors. Recruitment of patients was conducted between late 2015 and 2017, and follow-up was continued until late 2020 or death. General findings and caveats noted by the study authors: Sample size was limited, and cells were not sorted, so CD4 and CD8 repertoire contributions could not be separated. Just a small fraction of recipient repertoires overlapped with donor repertoires, and more than 97% appeared de novo at the given depth. A decrease in recipient TCR diversity was observed after transplant, and a progressive increase in pathologically expanded clonotypes was seen from day 30 to day 180. Broader TCR repertoire diversity after transplant was predicted by Inverse Simpson Index values from donors and from recipients before transplant.

Blood samples for TCR beta sequencing were given by related transplant donors. Using Nuclei Lysis Solution, genomic DNA was extracted from unfractionated peripheral blood mononuclear cells that were either fresh or cryopreserved. The immunoSEQ assay, a bias-controlled multiplex PCR using V- and J-specific primers, was used to amplify TCR beta CDR3 regions from genomic DNA. In a second PCR step, the CDR3 amplicons were tagged with a proprietary barcode plus Illumina adapter sequences. An Illumina MiSeq instrument was used for sequencing of the CDR3 libraries. Under the source paper's analysis protocol: Export and quality control were done with immunoSEQ Analyzer 3.0, while downstream analyses used R Bioconductor and Immunarch. Only productive rearrangements within the normalized downsampled data set were used in the calculation of repertoire metrics. In the normalized cohort, a clonotype counted as pathologically expanded if the clonotype was larger than 5 templates. The Inverse Simpson Index was used to measure repertoire diversity. CMV-specificity analyses were carried out on the non-normalized data set to capture all clonotypes. Not all clones reach the TCRdb copy of this immuneACCESS table, which keeps in-frame sequences only. Checked studies attribute under half of the gap to unresolved V genes and leave the rest unexplained. The V and J calls and clone size are taken from that table; D and trimming were inferred from the DNA. The sample records around 16,000 clones, roughly nine tenths of which are singletons. The ten top clones hold around 3% of the sample.

At the junction V is shortened by 5 bases and J by 11 bases, with 16 bases in between. Reading the germline V gene gives CDR1 MDHEN and CDR2 SYDVKM. The CDR3 measures 14 amino acids from cysteine to phenylalanine. Only the CDR3 part of the read is kept: 42 bases, read in frame from the first base. This TCR was sampled from a man aged 50 to 60 in good health. Some clones in this sample may be carry-over from other donors' samples. The receptor chain draws on TRBV28 and TRBJ1-6; a confident D gene designation cannot be given. Specimen: peripheral blood mononuclear cells. The CDR3 is CASSPDPLLPPLHF. The base sequence is TGTGCCAGCAGTCCGGACCCTTTATTGCCACCCCTCCACTTT.